One sample yielded the 9 T cell receptor beta chains listed below, sequenced in a study of OX40 agonist ivuxolimab in advanced cancers. Sequenced by immunoSEQ multiplex PCR; TCRdb stores in-frame clones only, minus some. The repertoire holds tens of thousands of clones, with 80% to 90% as singletons. The starting material was CD4+ or CD8+ T cells sorted from blood, obtained in a trial of the OX40 agonist ivuxolimab. These receptors all stem from an adult with an advanced solid tumor such as melanoma, head and neck, liver or kidney cancer.

This clone showed up just once. The genes are TRBV5-1 and TRBJ2-5, with a tentative D call TRBD2 (5 bases). This CDR3 has 15 residues. Per the germline V gene, CDR1 is SGHRS and CDR2 is YFSETQ. Trimming took 2 bases from V and 2 from J, leaving 13 bases between them. CDR3 in DNA: TGCGCCAGCAGCTTACTACCGGGATATCAAGAGACCCAGTACTTC. It translates to CASSLLPGYQETQYF. The whole variable domain, remainder taken from reference TRBV5-1 and TRBJ2-5, is KAGVTQTPRYLIKTRGQQVTLSCSPISGHRSVSWYQQTPGQGLQFLFEYFSETQRNKGNFPGRFSGRQFSNSRSEMNVSTLELGDSALYLCASSLLPGYQETQYFGPGTRLLVL.

The chain couples TRBV10-3 to TRBJ2-2; D uncertain. V was trimmed by 6 bases and J by 1 base, leaving 15 bases between them. Germline loops: CDR1 ENHRY, CDR2 SYGVKD. The CDR3 has 16 residues. CDR3 in amino acids: CAISPGTLGNTGELFF. DNA of the CDR3: TGTGCCATCAGCCCAGGCACCCTAGGGAACACCGGGGAGCTGTTTTTT.

The V gene is TRBV19, the J gene TRBJ1-5; D perhaps matches TRBD1 (5 bases). V was trimmed by 2 bases and J by 5 bases, leaving 19 bases between them. This CDR3 is 17 amino acids long. In germline, CDR1 is LNHDA, CDR2 SQIVND (reference sequence). CDR3 in amino acids: CASSISGRSITDQPQHF. CDR3 sequence (DNA): TGTGCCAGTAGTATATCAGGGCGATCCATCACCGATCAGCCCCAGCATTTT.

The chain recombines TRBV2 with TRBJ2-7, with 7 nucleotides matching TRBD1. In germline, CDR1 is SNHLY, CDR2 FYNNEI. There are 12 residues in the CDR3. V gave up 6 bases and J gave up 3 bases; unmatched junction bases: 2. CDR3 residues: CASSGDSYEQYV. DNA for the CDR3: TGTGCCAGCAGCGGGGACAGCTACGAGCAGTACGTC.

The CDR3 coding sequence is TGCAGTGCTAGGTTTGGCGGGGAGCTGTTTTTT. Translation: CSARFGGELFF. The rearrangement uses TRBV20-1 and TRBJ2-2; D is undetermined. Trimming cost V 3 bases and J 7 bases, with 6 bases left between them. Germline V CDR1 and CDR2: DFQATT, SNEGSKA (reference sequence). The CDR3 extends over 11 amino acids.

The count of this clone is one. The CDR3 is CASSQGGRVNSGNTIYF. CDR3 nucleotide sequence: TGTGCCAGCAGCCAAGGGGGGAGGGTAAACTCTGGAAACACCATATATTTT. The gene calls are TRBV4-2 and TRBJ1-3; TRBD1 is a possible D gene (5 bases). The CDR3 covers 17 residues. Per germline, CDR1 LGHNA and CDR2 YNFKEQ. Trimming removed 1 base at V and 0 bases at J, with 13 bases between.

The rearrangement links TRBV7-2 to TRBJ1-2, with TRBD1 identical over 8 bases. Per the germline V gene, CDR1 is SGHTA and CDR2 is FQGNSA. This CDR3 contains 15 residues. Trimming removed 4 bases from V and 5 bases from J; junction bases left unmatched: 9. CDR3 in DNA: TGTGCCAGCAGCTCGACAGGGGCAGGATCATATGGCTACACCTTC. It translates to CASSSTGAGSYGYTF. Combining the CDR3 with reference TRBV7-2 and TRBJ1-2 gives the whole variable domain GAGVSQSPSNKVTEKGKDVELRCDPISGHTALYWYRQSLGQGLEFLIYFQGNSAPDKSGLPSDRFSAERTGGSVSTLTIQRTQQEDSAVYLCASSSTGAGSYGYTFGSGTRLTVV.

The CDR3 DNA reads as TGTGCCAGCAGCTGGCTGGGGGGGGGTCAGCCCCAGCATTTT. Translated, it gives CASSWLGGGQPQHF. The genes are TRBV11-2 and TRBJ1-5, with a tentative D call TRBD1 (5 bases). CDR3 length: 14 amino acids. Trimming shortened V by 4 bases and J by 6 bases, and 13 bases separated the two germline ends. Germline CDR1 reads SGHAT; CDR2 reads FQNNGV.

The rearrangement uses TRBV2 and TRBJ2-1; D not certain. Trimming left V 3 bases short and J 8 bases short, with 11 bases between. Germline CDR1 is SNHLY and CDR2 is FYNNEI. The CDR3 is made up of 13 amino acids. Here the CDR3 reads CASSDKRLHEQFF. The DNA for the CDR3 is TGTGCCAGCAGTGACAAAAGGCTACATGAGCAGTTCTTC.